A selection of T cell receptor beta chains follows, all from one sample in a study of blood T cells in healthy people across ages. MiXCR, applied by TCRdb to the 5' RACE reads, yields one record per CDR3 protein. This sample has some 1,500,000 distinct CDR3 sequences, with 42% found just once. Input material: blood. These receptors all stem from a woman aged 18-29 years in good health. Both conserved end residues are part of each CDR3. The D gene is left open where the match is weak. Clone size, where shown, is once, few, many, or a class for clones that have expanded.

clone size	V gene	D gene	J gene	CDR3 length	CDR3 DNA	CDR3 protein
-	TRBV11-2	TRBD1	TRBJ2-1	15	TGTGCCAGCAGCTGGATAGGGACAGGGGATGGCGAGCAGTTCTTC	CASSWIGTGDGEQFF
-	TRBV6-6	TRBD1	TRBJ1-6	16	TGTGCCAGCAGGCTAACCCGACAGGGGTATAATTCACCCCTCCACTTT	CASRLTRQGYNSPLHF
few	TRBV5-6	-	TRBJ2-3	16	TGTGCCAGCAGCTCCCTGGGACGGCAGGGACGAAATACGCAGTATTTT	CASSSLGRQGRNTQYF
-	TRBV27	TRBD2	TRBJ2-5	15	TGTGCCAGCAGTAGCGGGAGCCCCACCCTGAATGAGCAGTACTTC	CASSSGSPTLNEQYF
-	TRBV3-1	-	TRBJ2-1	12	TGTGCCAGCAGCCATCGAGGGGGGGAGCAGTTCTTC	CASSHRGGEQFF
many	TRBV7-7	-	TRBJ1-2	16	TGTGCTAGCACCTACTCGGGACCAAATCCGAACTATGGCTACACCTTC	CASTYSGPNPNYGYTF
-	TRBV4-1	-	TRBJ2-7	13	TGCGCCAGCAGCCAAGATTCGTTTTACGAGCAGTACTTC	CASSQDSFYEQYF
-	TRBV2	-	TRBJ2-7	15	TGTGCTAGCAATACGAGAGCTACAGGGAGGTACGAGCAGTACTTC	CASNTRATGRYEQYF
-	TRBV12-3/TRBV12-4	-	TRBJ2-7	16	TGTGCCAGCAGTGCCCCCCCTACTAGCTCCTACAATGAGCAGTACTTC	CASSAPPTSSYNEQYF
-	TRBV29-1	-	TRBJ2-7	10	TGCAGCGCCGGAGACTCCGAGCAGTACTTC	CSAGDSEQYF
-	TRBV29-1	-	TRBJ2-5	13	TGCAGCGTTGAAGTTAGCGGCAGGGTTATCCAGTACTTC	CSVEVSGRVIQYF
-	TRBV4-3	TRBD1	TRBJ1-1	17	TGCGCCAGCAGCCAAGATTTCGAGACAGGGTCTAACACTGAAGCTTTCTTT	CASSQDFETGSNTEAFF
few	TRBV7-6	TRBD1	TRBJ2-7	14	TGTGCCAGCAGCTTGACAGGGGCCACCTACGAGCAGTACTTC	CASSLTGATYEQYF
-	TRBV12-3/TRBV12-4	TRBD1	TRBJ2-5	14	TGTGCCAGCAGAGATCCGACAGGGCGAGAGACCCAGTACTTC	CASRDPTGRETQYF
-	TRBV20-1	TRBD2	TRBJ2-5	18	TGCAGTGCTAGAGGGACTAGCGGGGGTGAATACCAACAAGAGACCCAGTACTTC	CSARGTSGGEYQQETQYF
-	TRBV9	TRBD2	TRBJ2-1	16	TGTGCCAGCAGCCCAGAGTCCCGGACTAGCGGGAATGAGCAGTTCTTC	CASSPESRTSGNEQFF
-	TRBV9	-	TRBJ2-3	12	TGTGCCAGCAGCCCCAAGTCAGATACGCAGTATTTT	CASSPKSDTQYF